This is a list of T cell receptor beta chains from one sample in a study of cytomegalovirus exposure and HLA in healthy donors. The table came from immunoSEQ multiplex PCR; TCRdb's copy has only in-frame clones and leaves some out. The sample holds under 110,000 clones, less than 80% seen once. The sequenced sample was PBMCs. These receptors came from a man aged 55 to 70 in good health and CMV-seronegative. CDR3s include the opening cysteine and the closing phenylalanine or tryptophan. The order of the fields is D gene, V gene, clone size, J gene, CDR3 DNA, CDR3 protein. A D gene is named only where the DNA matches it firmly. Only some rows state a clone size, as once, few, many or a class for expanded clones.

d_gene: TRBD1
v_gene: TRBV9
abundance: .
j_gene: TRBJ2-6
CDR3nt: TGTGCCAGCAGCGGCCGGGACAGGGGGGAGGATGGGGCCAACGTCCTGACTTTC
CDR3aa: CASSGRDRGEDGANVLTF

d_gene: .
v_gene: TRBV19
abundance: .
j_gene: TRBJ2-3
CDR3nt: TGTGCCAGTAGTAACGGGGTAGATACGCAGTATTTT
CDR3aa: CASSNGVDTQYF

d_gene: .
v_gene: TRBV5-4
abundance: .
j_gene: TRBJ1-2
CDR3nt: TGTGCCAGCAGCTTGAACCAATTAATACAGGGTGGTGGCTACACCTTC
CDR3aa: CASSLNQLIQGGGYTF

d_gene: .
v_gene: TRBV6-5
abundance: few
j_gene: TRBJ2-2
CDR3nt: TGTGCCAGCAGCCGACAGGCGAACACCGGGGAGCTGTTTTTT
CDR3aa: CASSRQANTGELFF

d_gene: .
v_gene: TRBV6-1
abundance: .
j_gene: TRBJ1-1
CDR3nt: TGTGCCAGCGTACCCGGGTCTTACACTGAAGCTTTCTTT
CDR3aa: CASVPGSYTEAFF

d_gene: .
v_gene: TRBV29-1
abundance: .
j_gene: TRBJ2-1
CDR3nt: TGCAGCGTTGAACGGGTTAATGAGCAGTTCTTC
CDR3aa: CSVERVNEQFF

d_gene: .
v_gene: TRBV19
abundance: .
j_gene: TRBJ1-5
CDR3nt: TGTGCCAGTAGTAAGACTCCCAATCAGCCCCAGCATTTT
CDR3aa: CASSKTPNQPQHF

d_gene: .
v_gene: TRBV19
abundance: .
j_gene: TRBJ1-1
CDR3nt: TGTGCCAGTAGTACCTATCGGGGCAGGGAGGCTGAAGCTTTCTTT
CDR3aa: CASSTYRGREAEAFF

d_gene: .
v_gene: TRBV9
abundance: .
j_gene: TRBJ2-2
CDR3nt: TGTGCCAGCAGCGTCGCGGGTTACACCGGGGAGCTGTTTTTT
CDR3aa: CASSVAGYTGELFF

d_gene: .
v_gene: TRBV18
abundance: few
j_gene: TRBJ2-1
CDR3nt: TGTGCCAGCTCACCACCGGGGCGGGGTGAGCAGTTCTTC
CDR3aa: CASSPPGRGEQFF

d_gene: .
v_gene: TRBV7-6
abundance: .
j_gene: TRBJ2-3
CDR3nt: TGTGCCAGCAGCTTAGCTCTGACTGCTAGCACAGATACGCAGTATTTT
CDR3aa: CASSLALTASTDTQYF

d_gene: TRBD1
v_gene: TRBV5-1
abundance: .
j_gene: TRBJ2-2
CDR3nt: TGCGCCAGCAGCTTATACAGACAGGGGGCGCCCACCGGGGAGCTGTTTTTT
CDR3aa: CASSLYRQGAPTGELFF

d_gene: .
v_gene: TRBV7-9
abundance: few
j_gene: TRBJ2-1
CDR3nt: TGTGCCAGCAGCTTAGCAGCTAGCTACAATGAGCAGTTCTTC
CDR3aa: CASSLAASYNEQFF

d_gene: .
v_gene: TRBV7-9
abundance: .
j_gene: TRBJ2-4
CDR3nt: TGTGCCAGCAGCCTTGGAGCCCTGACAGTAGCCAAAAACATTCAGTACTTC
CDR3aa: CASSLGALTVAKNIQYF

d_gene: TRBD1
v_gene: TRBV6-1
abundance: few
j_gene: TRBJ1-6
CDR3nt: TGTGCCAGCAGCAACCGGGACAGGGATTCACCCCTCCACTTT
CDR3aa: CASSNRDRDSPLHF

d_gene: TRBD1
v_gene: TRBV5-6
abundance: .
j_gene: TRBJ2-7
CDR3nt: TGTGCCAGCAGTGACCCGGGACAGGCTTACGAGCAGTACTTC
CDR3aa: CASSDPGQAYEQYF

d_gene: TRBD1
v_gene: TRBV5-1
abundance: .
j_gene: TRBJ1-2
CDR3nt: TGCGCCAGCAGCACCGGGACAGGGCTCTATGGCTACACCTTC
CDR3aa: CASSTGTGLYGYTF

d_gene: .
v_gene: TRBV18
abundance: .
j_gene: TRBJ2-3
CDR3nt: TGTGCCAGCTCACCACCGAAAGGGGGCGGGGGCACAGATACGCAGTATTTT
CDR3aa: CASSPPKGGGGTDTQYF

d_gene: TRBD1
v_gene: TRBV7-3
abundance: .
j_gene: TRBJ2-3
CDR3nt: TGTGCCAGCAGCTCAGGGACAGGGACAGATACGCAGTATTTT
CDR3aa: CASSSGTGTDTQYF

d_gene: TRBD2
v_gene: TRBV5-1
abundance: .
j_gene: TRBJ2-2
CDR3nt: TGCGCCAGCAGCCCTCTGGCGGGGGGCAACACCGGGGAGCTGTTTTTT
CDR3aa: CASSPLAGGNTGELFF

d_gene: TRBD1
v_gene: TRBV29-1
abundance: .
j_gene: TRBJ1-2
CDR3nt: TGCAGCGTTGACCGAGTCGGGACAGGTGGGACGTCCTATGGCTACACCTTC
CDR3aa: CSVDRVGTGGTSYGYTF

d_gene: .
v_gene: TRBV18
abundance: few
j_gene: TRBJ2-2
CDR3nt: TGTGCCAGCTCACACAGTGGGACCGGGGAGCTGTTTTTT
CDR3aa: CASSHSGTGELFF

d_gene: .
v_gene: TRBV7-2
abundance: once
j_gene: TRBJ2-5
CDR3nt: TGTGCCAGCAGCTACAGACGGGGTTTTCAAGAGACCCAGTACTTC
CDR3aa: CASSYRRGFQETQYF

d_gene: .
v_gene: TRBV4-1
abundance: .
j_gene: TRBJ1-2
CDR3nt: TGCGCCAGCAGCCAGCCGGGATTGGACTATGGCTACACCTTC
CDR3aa: CASSQPGLDYGYTF

d_gene: .
v_gene: TRBV6-1
abundance: .
j_gene: TRBJ1-6
CDR3nt: TGTGCCAGCGGAAACACAGGAATCTCACCCCTCCACTTT
CDR3aa: CASGNTGISPLHF

d_gene: TRBD2
v_gene: TRBV7-2
abundance: .
j_gene: TRBJ2-3
CDR3nt: TGTGCCAGCAGCTTCCTCGGGAGGGTTGTCACAGATACGCAGTATTTT
CDR3aa: CASSFLGRVVTDTQYF